This record covers a single TCR beta chain. Antigen unknown. This specimen comes from a study of T cell responses to AZD1222 COVID-19 vaccine. With V trimmed by 2 bases and J by 3 bases, 7 bases remained unmatched. The CDR3 is made up of 17 amino acids. Per germline, CDR1 KGHDR and CDR2 SFDVKD. General study results and limits: With two AZD1222 doses given, Spike-specific TCR breadth and depth both rose. As reported, nearly half of all spike-specific TCRs target variant regions that are unmutated. There were vaccine-associated CD4 TCRs across spike, dominant at 160-218 and 743-854.

Sequencing used immunoSEQ multiplex PCR; TCRdb keeps in-frame clones, though not all of them. The repertoire holds 95,000 to 100,000 clones, with 90% as singletons. Sequenced material: peripheral blood, taken on day 0 of AZD1222 vaccination. The rearrangement links TRBV24-1 to TRBJ2-1, with 9 nucleotides matching TRBD2. The receptor was derived from an adult in good health. The CDR3 loop reads CATSDSPGLARYNEQFF. The CDR3 DNA reads TGTGCCACCAGTGATTCCCCGGGACTAGCTCGCTACAATGAGCAGTTCTTC.